The rows below give T cell receptor beta chains drawn from one sample of a study of vaccination and CD4 T cells after COVID-19. Their antigens remain unidentified. MiXCR was run by TCRdb on the PCR reads, yielding one entry per CDR3 protein. The table records about 9,000 distinct CDR3 sequences, 64% of them present only once. The material sequenced was CD4+ T cells from blood, cultured in vitro. These receptors originate from a human donor who had recovered from COVID-19. CDR3s include the opening cysteine and the closing phenylalanine or tryptophan. Each record gives: clone size, D gene, CDR3 length, J gene, V gene, CDR3 DNA, CDR3 protein. A D gene is named only where the DNA matches it firmly. The listing skips clone size in some rows; elsewhere it reads once, few, many or a size class.

clone size: .; D gene: TRBD1; CDR3 length: 13; J gene: TRBJ1-3; V gene: TRBV6-1; CDR3 DNA: TGTGCCAGCAGTCAGGGGGGTCGAGGCACCATATATTTT; CDR3 protein: CASSQGGRGTIYF
clone size: .; D gene: TRBD2; CDR3 length: 15; J gene: TRBJ2-5; V gene: TRBV25-1; CDR3 DNA: TGTGCCAGCAGTGTAGGCCTAGCGGGAGTTGAGACCCAGTACTTC; CDR3 protein: CASSVGLAGVETQYF
clone size: once; D gene: TRBD1; CDR3 length: 17; J gene: TRBJ2-5; V gene: TRBV7-9; CDR3 DNA: TGTGCCAGCAGCTCAAGTTCCGGGACAGCATTTCAAGAGACCCAGTACTTC; CDR3 protein: CASSSSSGTAFQETQYF
clone size: few; D gene: .; CDR3 length: 15; J gene: TRBJ1-1; V gene: TRBV6-2/TRBV6-3; CDR3 DNA: TGTGCCAGCAGTTACGTCTGGGGGGCGAACACTGAAGCTTTCTTT; CDR3 protein: CASSYVWGANTEAFF
clone size: .; D gene: TRBD1; CDR3 length: 14; J gene: TRBJ1-1; V gene: TRBV19; CDR3 DNA: TGTGCCAGTATACAGGGGCGAAAGAACACTGAAGCTTTCTTT; CDR3 protein: CASIQGRKNTEAFF
clone size: .; D gene: TRBD1; CDR3 length: 13; J gene: TRBJ1-5; V gene: TRBV2; CDR3 DNA: TGTGCCAGCAGGGAAACAGGGGAACAGCCCCAGCATTTT; CDR3 protein: CASRETGEQPQHF
clone size: few; D gene: .; CDR3 length: 16; J gene: TRBJ2-3; V gene: TRBV3-1; CDR3 DNA: TGTGCCAGCAGCCAAGAACGGCAGGGGGGATCGGATACGCAGTATTTT; CDR3 protein: CASSQERQGGSDTQYF
clone size: .; D gene: .; CDR3 length: 15; J gene: TRBJ2-5; V gene: TRBV6-1; CDR3 DNA: TGTGCCCGTCGCGGTTGTCCTGAGGGCCAAGAGACCCAGTACTTC; CDR3 protein: CARRGCPEGQETQYF
clone size: .; D gene: TRBD1; CDR3 length: 15; J gene: TRBJ2-1; V gene: TRBV20-1; CDR3 DNA: TGCAGTGCTAGAGGGACAGGGGATAGGTACAATGAGCAGTTCTTC; CDR3 protein: CSARGTGDRYNEQFF
clone size: .; D gene: .; CDR3 length: 14; J gene: TRBJ1-5; V gene: TRBV7-2; CDR3 DNA: TGTGCCAGCAGCCTCAGGGGATCTCCTCAGCCCCAGCATTTT; CDR3 protein: CASSLRGSPQPQHF
clone size: .; D gene: .; CDR3 length: 15; J gene: TRBJ1-2; V gene: TRBV9; CDR3 DNA: TGTGCCAGCAGCTCCCGAGGGACCTTCGGGGAGGGCTACACCTTC; CDR3 protein: CASSSRGTFGEGYTF
clone size: .; D gene: .; CDR3 length: 12; J gene: TRBJ2-7; V gene: TRBV28; CDR3 DNA: TGTGCCAGCAGTTTTTACCTCTACGAGCAGTACTTC; CDR3 protein: CASSFYLYEQYF
clone size: few; D gene: .; CDR3 length: 16; J gene: TRBJ1-6; V gene: TRBV10-3; CDR3 DNA: TGTGCCATCAGTCAGGGCGCGAGCTCCTATAATTCACCCCTCCACTTT; CDR3 protein: CAISQGASSYNSPLHF
clone size: .; D gene: .; CDR3 length: 13; J gene: TRBJ1-5; V gene: TRBV6-2/TRBV6-3; CDR3 DNA: TGTGCCAGCAGTTACTCAGGGGGTAAGCCCCAGCATTTT; CDR3 protein: CASSYSGGKPQHF
clone size: few; D gene: .; CDR3 length: 12; J gene: TRBJ2-5; V gene: TRBV6-1; CDR3 DNA: TGTGCCAGCACCAACTACCAAGAGACCCAGTACTTC; CDR3 protein: CASTNYQETQYF
clone size: once; D gene: .; CDR3 length: 12; J gene: TRBJ2-5; V gene: TRBV2; CDR3 DNA: TGTGCCTCGGACCCAACGAGGGAGACCCAGTACTTC; CDR3 protein: CASDPTRETQYF
clone size: .; D gene: TRBD2; CDR3 length: 14; J gene: TRBJ2-3; V gene: TRBV29-1; CDR3 DNA: TGCAGCACAAAAGGGGCGGGAGGAACAGATACGCAGTATTTT; CDR3 protein: CSTKGAGGTDTQYF
clone size: .; D gene: .; CDR3 length: 12; J gene: TRBJ1-2; V gene: TRBV6-2/TRBV6-3; CDR3 DNA: TGTGCCAGCAGCGAAGGGGTACGAGGCTACACCTTC; CDR3 protein: CASSEGVRGYTF
clone size: few; D gene: TRBD2; CDR3 length: 14; J gene: TRBJ2-7; V gene: TRBV10-3; CDR3 DNA: TGTGCCATCAGTGAGGGTCCGGGAGGCTACGAGCAGTACTTC; CDR3 protein: CAISEGPGGYEQYF
clone size: .; D gene: .; CDR3 length: 13; J gene: TRBJ1-2; V gene: TRBV15; CDR3 DNA: TGTGCCACCAGCGGGGGATTGAACTATGGCTACACCTTC; CDR3 protein: CATSGGLNYGYTF
clone size: .; D gene: .; CDR3 length: 16; J gene: TRBJ2-3; V gene: TRBV6-5; CDR3 DNA: TGTGCCAGCAGTTACTCAGGGCGGGGGCGCACAGATACGCAGTATTTT; CDR3 protein: CASSYSGRGRTDTQYF
clone size: .; D gene: .; CDR3 length: 12; J gene: TRBJ1-2; V gene: TRBV29-1; CDR3 DNA: TGCAGCGTCGGGCCCGCCGACTATGGCTACACCTTC; CDR3 protein: CSVGPADYGYTF
clone size: few; D gene: .; CDR3 length: 13; J gene: TRBJ1-1; V gene: TRBV19; CDR3 DNA: TGTGCCAGTAGTATACCTACGAACACTGAAGCTTTCTTT; CDR3 protein: CASSIPTNTEAFF
clone size: .; D gene: .; CDR3 length: 16; J gene: TRBJ2-1; V gene: TRBV27; CDR3 DNA: TGTGCCAGCAGTCCCCGTGTGGGGAGGACCTACAATGAGCAGTTCTTC; CDR3 protein: CASSPRVGRTYNEQFF
clone size: once; D gene: .; CDR3 length: 14; J gene: TRBJ1-4; V gene: TRBV5-4; CDR3 DNA: TGTGCCAGCAGCTTGGATGTTGGGACTGAAAAACTGTTTTTT; CDR3 protein: CASSLDVGTEKLFF
clone size: .; D gene: .; CDR3 length: 16; J gene: TRBJ2-2; V gene: TRBV28; CDR3 DNA: TGTGCCAGCAGTTTCAGCCGGGGATTGAACACCGGGGAGCTGTTTTTT; CDR3 protein: CASSFSRGLNTGELFF
clone size: .; D gene: TRBD1; CDR3 length: 14; J gene: TRBJ2-7; V gene: TRBV27; CDR3 DNA: TGTGCCACCTATCGACAGGGGTCACCCTACGAGCAGTACTTC; CDR3 protein: CATYRQGSPYEQYF
clone size: .; D gene: .; CDR3 length: 15; J gene: TRBJ2-7; V gene: TRBV6-1; CDR3 DNA: TGTGCCAGTAAAAGTTCGGGAGACCTCTCCTACGAGCAGTACTTC; CDR3 protein: CASKSSGDLSYEQYF
clone size: .; D gene: .; CDR3 length: 13; J gene: TRBJ1-4; V gene: TRBV19; CDR3 DNA: TGTGCCAGTAGTATAGATCCTCGACAGAAACTGTTTTTT; CDR3 protein: CASSIDPRQKLFF
clone size: few; D gene: .; CDR3 length: 13; J gene: TRBJ2-5; V gene: TRBV7-9; CDR3 DNA: TGTGCCAGCAGCCGGGACTCTAAGGAGACCCAGTACTTC; CDR3 protein: CASSRDSKETQYF
clone size: .; D gene: TRBD1; CDR3 length: 14; J gene: TRBJ1-2; V gene: TRBV7-2; CDR3 DNA: TGTGCCAGCAGCCGATCCGGGACAGATGGTGGCTACACCTTC; CDR3 protein: CASSRSGTDGGYTF